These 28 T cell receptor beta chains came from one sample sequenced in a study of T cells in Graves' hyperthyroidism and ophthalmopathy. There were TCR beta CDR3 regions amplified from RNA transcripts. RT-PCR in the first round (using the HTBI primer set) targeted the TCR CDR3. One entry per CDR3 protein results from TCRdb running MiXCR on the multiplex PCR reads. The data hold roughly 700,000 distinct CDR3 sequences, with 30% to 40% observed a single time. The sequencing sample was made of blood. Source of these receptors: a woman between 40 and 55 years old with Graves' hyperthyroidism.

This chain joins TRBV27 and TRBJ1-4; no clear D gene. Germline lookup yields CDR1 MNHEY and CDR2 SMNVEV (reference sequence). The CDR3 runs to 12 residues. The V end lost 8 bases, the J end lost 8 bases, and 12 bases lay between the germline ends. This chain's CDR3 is CASRRGIEKLFF. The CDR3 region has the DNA TGTGCCAGCCGCAGAGGAATAGAAAAACTGTTTTTT.

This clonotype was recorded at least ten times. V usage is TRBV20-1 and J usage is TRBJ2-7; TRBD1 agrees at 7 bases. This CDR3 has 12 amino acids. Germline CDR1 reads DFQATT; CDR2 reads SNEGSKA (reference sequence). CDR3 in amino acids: CSADRSSYEQYF. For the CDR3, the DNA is TGCAGCGCGGACAGGAGCTCCTACGAGCAGTACTTC.

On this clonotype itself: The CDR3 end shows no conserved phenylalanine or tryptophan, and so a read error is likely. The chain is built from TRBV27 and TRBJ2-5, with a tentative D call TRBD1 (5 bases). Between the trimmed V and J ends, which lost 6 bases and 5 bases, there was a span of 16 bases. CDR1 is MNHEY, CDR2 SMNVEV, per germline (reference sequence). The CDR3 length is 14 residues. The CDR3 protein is CASSPQGSGETQYL. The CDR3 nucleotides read TGTGCCAGCAGCCCACAAGGGTCAGGGGAGACCCAGTACCTC.

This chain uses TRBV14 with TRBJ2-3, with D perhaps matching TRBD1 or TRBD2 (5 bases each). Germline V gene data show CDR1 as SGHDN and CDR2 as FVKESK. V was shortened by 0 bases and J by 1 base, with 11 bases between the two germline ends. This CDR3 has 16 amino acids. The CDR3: CASSQDPRGRTDTQYF. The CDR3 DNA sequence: TGTGCCAGCAGCCAAGATCCCCGGGGCCGCACAGATACGCAGTATTTT.

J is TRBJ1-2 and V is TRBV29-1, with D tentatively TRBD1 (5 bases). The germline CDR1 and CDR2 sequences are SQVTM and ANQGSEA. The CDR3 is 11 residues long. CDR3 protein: CSAGGLDGYTF. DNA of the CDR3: TGCAGTGCCGGGGGGTTGGACGGCTACACCTTC.

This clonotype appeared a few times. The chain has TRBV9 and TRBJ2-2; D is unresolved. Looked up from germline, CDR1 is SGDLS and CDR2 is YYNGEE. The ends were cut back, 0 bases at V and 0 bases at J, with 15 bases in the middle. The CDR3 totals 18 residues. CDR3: CASSVEGMVSANTGELFF. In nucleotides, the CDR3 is TGTGCCAGCAGCGTAGAAGGAATGGTGAGCGCGAACACCGGGGAGCTGTTTTTT. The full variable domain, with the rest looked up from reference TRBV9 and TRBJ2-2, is DSGVTQTPKHLITATGQRVTLRCSPRSGDLSVYWYQQSLDQGLQFLIQYYNGEERAKGNILERFSAQQFPDLHSELNLSSLELGDSALYFCASSVEGMVSANTGELFFGEGSRLTVL.

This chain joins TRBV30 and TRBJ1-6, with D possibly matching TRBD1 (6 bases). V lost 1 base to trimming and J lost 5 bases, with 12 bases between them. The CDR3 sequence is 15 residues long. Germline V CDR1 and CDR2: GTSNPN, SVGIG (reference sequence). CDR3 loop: CAWSARTADNSPLHF. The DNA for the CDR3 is TGTGCCTGGAGTGCCCGGACAGCGGATAATTCACCCCTCCACTTT.

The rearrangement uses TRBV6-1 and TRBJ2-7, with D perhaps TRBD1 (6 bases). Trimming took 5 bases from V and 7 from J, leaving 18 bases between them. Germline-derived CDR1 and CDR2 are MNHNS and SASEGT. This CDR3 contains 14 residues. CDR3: CASSSAQGTGEQYF. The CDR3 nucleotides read TGTGCCAGCAGTAGTGCCCAGGGGACCGGGGAGCAGTACTTC.

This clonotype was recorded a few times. The CDR3 sequence: CSAYSGRSYNEQFF. As DNA, the CDR3 is TGCAGTGCCTATAGCGGGAGATCGTACAATGAGCAGTTCTTC. This rearrangement joins TRBV20-1 to TRBJ2-7, with 9 bases aligning to TRBD2. The J call may be wrong; the DNA end is better matched by TRBJ2-1. Germline V gives CDR1 DFQATT, CDR2 SNEGSKA (reference sequence). The CDR3 is 14 amino acids.

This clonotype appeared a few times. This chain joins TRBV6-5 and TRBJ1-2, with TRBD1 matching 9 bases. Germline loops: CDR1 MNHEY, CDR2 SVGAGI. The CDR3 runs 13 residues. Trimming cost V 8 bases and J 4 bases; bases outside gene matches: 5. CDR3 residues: CASGQGLGYGYTF. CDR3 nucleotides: TGTGCCAGCGGACAGGGGTTGGGCTATGGCTACACCTTC.

DNA of the CDR3: TGCGCCAGCAGCCAAGAAAATAGGCGTTCCTACGAGCAGTACTTC. This encodes CASSQENRRSYEQYF. V usage is TRBV10-2 and J usage is TRBJ2-7; D is ambiguous. V was shortened by 6 bases and J by 1 base, with 16 bases between the two germline ends. Germline V gene data show CDR1 as WSHSY and CDR2 as SAAADI. The CDR3 is 15 amino acids.

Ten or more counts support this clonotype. The CDR3 DNA follows: TGCAGCGTTGTAGACAGTACATCTCAGCCCCAGCATTTT. It specifies CSVVDSTSQPQHF. V and J are TRBV29-1 and TRBJ1-5; tentative D call: TRBD1 (5 bases). The CDR3 is 13 residues long. V lost 4 bases, J lost 6 bases, and 13 bases lay in between. The V gene's germline CDR1 is SQVTM and CDR2 ANQGSEA.

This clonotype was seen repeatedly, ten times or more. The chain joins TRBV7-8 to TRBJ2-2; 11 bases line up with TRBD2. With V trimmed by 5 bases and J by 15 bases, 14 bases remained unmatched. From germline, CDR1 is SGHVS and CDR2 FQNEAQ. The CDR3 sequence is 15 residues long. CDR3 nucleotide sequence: TGTGCCAGCAGCGGCCCGGGACTAGCGGATACCGGGATGTTTTTT. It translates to CASSGPGLADTGMFF.

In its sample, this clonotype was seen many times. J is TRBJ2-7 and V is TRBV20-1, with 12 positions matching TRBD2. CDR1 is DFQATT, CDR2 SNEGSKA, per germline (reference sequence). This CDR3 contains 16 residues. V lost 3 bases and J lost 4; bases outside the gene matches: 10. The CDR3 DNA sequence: TGCAGTGCTAGGCCGACGGGAGGACTAGCGGGGTACGAGCAGTACTTC. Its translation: CSARPTGGLAGYEQYF.

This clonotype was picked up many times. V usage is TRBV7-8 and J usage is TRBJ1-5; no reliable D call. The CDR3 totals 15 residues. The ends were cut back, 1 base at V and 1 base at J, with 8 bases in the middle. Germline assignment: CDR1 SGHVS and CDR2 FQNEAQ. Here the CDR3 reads CASSLGPRSNQPQHF. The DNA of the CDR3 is TGTGCCAGCAGCTTAGGACCGCGCAGCAATCAGCCCCAGCATTTT. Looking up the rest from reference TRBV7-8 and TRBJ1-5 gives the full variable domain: GAGVSQSPRYKVAKRGQDVALRCDPISGHVSLFWYQQALGQGPEFLTYFQNEAQLDKSGLPSDRFFAERPEGSVSTLKIQRTQQEDSAVYLCASSLGPRSNQPQHFGDGTRLSIL.

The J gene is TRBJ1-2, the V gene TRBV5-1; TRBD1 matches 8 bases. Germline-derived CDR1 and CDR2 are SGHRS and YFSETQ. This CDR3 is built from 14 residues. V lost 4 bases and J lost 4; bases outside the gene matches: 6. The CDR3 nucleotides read TGCGCCAGCAGCCAGAGGGACAGGATCTATGGCTACACCTTC. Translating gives CASSQRDRIYGYTF.

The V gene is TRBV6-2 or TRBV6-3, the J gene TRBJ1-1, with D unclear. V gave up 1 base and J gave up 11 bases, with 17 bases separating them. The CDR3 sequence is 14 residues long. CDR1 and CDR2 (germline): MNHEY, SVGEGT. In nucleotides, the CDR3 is TGTGCCAGCAGTTACTACACGGCCCCCGGAGACGCTTTCTTT. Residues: CASSYYTAPGDAFF.

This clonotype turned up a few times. For the CDR3, the DNA is TGTGCCAGCAGGGGGACAGGGCCTGCTCAGCCCCAGCATTTT. Its protein is CASRGTGPAQPQHF. This sequence joins TRBV2 and TRBJ1-5, with 9 bases identical to TRBD1. Germline CDR1 is SNHLY and CDR2 is FYNNEI. The CDR3 has 14 amino acids. Trimming took 6 bases from V and 6 from J; bases not matched to a gene: 6.

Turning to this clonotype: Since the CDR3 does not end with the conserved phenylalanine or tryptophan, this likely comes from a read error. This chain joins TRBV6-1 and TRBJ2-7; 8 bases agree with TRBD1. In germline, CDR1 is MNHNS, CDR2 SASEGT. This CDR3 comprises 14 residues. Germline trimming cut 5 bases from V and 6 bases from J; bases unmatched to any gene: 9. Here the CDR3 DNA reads TGTGCCAGCAGTCCGGGACAGGCGAGTGGCGAGCAGTACCTC. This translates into CASSPGQASGEQYL.

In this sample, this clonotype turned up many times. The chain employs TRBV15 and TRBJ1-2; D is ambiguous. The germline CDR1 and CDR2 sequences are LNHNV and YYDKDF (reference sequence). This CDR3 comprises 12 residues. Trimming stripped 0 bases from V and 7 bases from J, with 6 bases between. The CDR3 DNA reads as TGTGCCACCAGCAGAGATATCAGTGGCTACACCTTC. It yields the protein CATSRDISGYTF.

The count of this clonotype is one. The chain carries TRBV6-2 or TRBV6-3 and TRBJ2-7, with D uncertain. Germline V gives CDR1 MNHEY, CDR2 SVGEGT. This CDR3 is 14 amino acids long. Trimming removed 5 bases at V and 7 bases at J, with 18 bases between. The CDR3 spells CASSLVRGTWEQYF. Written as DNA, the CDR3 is TGTGCCAGCAGTCTTGTGCGTGGAACGTGGGAGCAGTACTTC.

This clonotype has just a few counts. The CDR3 region is CASSLGVGSRGEETQYF. The CDR3 coding sequence is TGTGCCAGCAGCTTAGGAGTCGGGTCGCGCGGGGAAGAGACCCAGTACTTC. V is TRBV13 and J is TRBJ2-5; D is possibly TRBD2 (6 bases). V was trimmed by 0 bases and J by 3 bases, leaving 17 bases between them. The CDR3 is made up of 17 amino acids. Germline assignment: CDR1 PRHDT and CDR2 FYEKMQ (reference sequence).

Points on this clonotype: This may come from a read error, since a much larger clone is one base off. The CDR3 sequence is CASSTGLAIGEAQYF. CDR3 bases: TGTGCCAGCAGTACGGGACTAGCGATAGGAGAGGCCCAGTACTTC. The chain uses TRBV10-3 and TRBJ2-5, with 10 bases that match TRBD2. The CDR3 has 15 amino acids. Germline values: CDR1 ENHRY, CDR2 SYGVKD.

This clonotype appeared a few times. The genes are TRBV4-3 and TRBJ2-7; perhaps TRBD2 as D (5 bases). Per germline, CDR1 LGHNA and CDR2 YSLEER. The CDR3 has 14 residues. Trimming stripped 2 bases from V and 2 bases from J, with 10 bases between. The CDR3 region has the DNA TGCGCCAGCAGCCAACAAAGCGGTCCCTACGAGCAGTACTTC. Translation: CASSQQSGPYEQYF.

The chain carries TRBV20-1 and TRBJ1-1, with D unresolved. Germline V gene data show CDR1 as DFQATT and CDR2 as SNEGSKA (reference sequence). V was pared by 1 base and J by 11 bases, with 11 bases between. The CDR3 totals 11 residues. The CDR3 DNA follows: TGCAGTGCTAGAGGTCGAGCGGGGGCTTTCTTT. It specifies CSARGRAGAFF.

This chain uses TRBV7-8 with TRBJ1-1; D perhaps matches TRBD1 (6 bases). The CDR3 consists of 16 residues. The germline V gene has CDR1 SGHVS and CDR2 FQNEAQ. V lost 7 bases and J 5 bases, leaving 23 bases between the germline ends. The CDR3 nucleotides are TGTGCCAGCACCTATAGCAGGGGAGGGAGGAGGACTGAAGCTTTCTTT. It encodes CASTYSRGGRRTEAFF.

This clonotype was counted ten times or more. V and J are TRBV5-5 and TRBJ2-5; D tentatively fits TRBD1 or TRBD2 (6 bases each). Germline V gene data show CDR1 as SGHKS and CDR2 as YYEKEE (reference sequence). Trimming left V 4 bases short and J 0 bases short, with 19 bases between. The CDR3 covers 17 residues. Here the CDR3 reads CASSPATRGLYQETQYF. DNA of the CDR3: TGTGCCAGCAGCCCCGCGACCCGGGGGCTGTACCAAGAGACCCAGTACTTC.

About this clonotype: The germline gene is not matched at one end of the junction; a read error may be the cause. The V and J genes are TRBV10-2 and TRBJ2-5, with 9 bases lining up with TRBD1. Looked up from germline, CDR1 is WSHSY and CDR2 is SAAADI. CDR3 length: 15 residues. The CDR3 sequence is CASSEDRGLGGTQYF. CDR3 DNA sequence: TGTGCCAGCAGTGAGGACAGGGGCCTTGGAGGGACCCAGTACTTC.